One TCR beta chain is described in this entry. Its antigen is unidentified. The data were obtained in a study of regulatory T cells in long-lasting Graves disease. Trimming removed 6 bases at V and 5 bases at J, with 13 bases between. The germline CDR1 and CDR2 sequences are MDHEN and SYDVKM. This CDR3 spans 13 amino acids. Study observations and caveats: Gene preferences differed: TRBV28, TRBJ1-2, TRBJ2-5 in persistent cases. Only a small sample size was used, which may have cut accuracy. TCR diversity was lower in persistent Graves' patients (versus newly diagnosed ones).

Stated time point: persistent/refractory GD, antithyroid drugs over 5 years with positive TRAb. The TCR library used RNA extracted from PBMCs. It was American Thyroid Association guidelines that determined Graves' disease diagnosis. TCR beta libraries were built with iRepertoire HTBI primers and Arm-PCR of CDR3 regions. One entry per CDR3 protein, called by TCRdb with MiXCR from the multiplex PCR reads. The data show hundreds of thousands of distinct CDR3 sequences, roughly 30% seen once. Material: peripheral blood mononuclear cells (PBMCs), obtained when the disease was refractory, from a patient treated with antithyroid drugs. The V call is TRBV28, the J call TRBJ1-1; D uncertain. The TCR sequence derives from a female donor with Graves disease. The CDR3 region is CASRIAGETEAFF. The CDR3 coding sequence is TGTGCCAGCAGAATCGCTGGGGAGACTGAAGCTTTCTTT.